The subject of this entry is one T cell receptor (beta chain). The antigen this receptor binds is unknown. One base away there is no much larger clone; base qualities are not given. This specimen comes from a study of blood T cell repertoires in COVID-19 (dated by TCRdb to the early 2020s). Regarding the study in general: The collaborator samples originated in the United States, Italy and Spain and spanned the acute and convalescent phases of COVID-19. The material from the prospective study consisted of cDNA or gDNA derived from T cells, B-cell-depleted T cells, or PBMCs. The dataset comprised deeply sampled blood TCRbeta repertoires from subjects exposed to, actively infected with, or recovered from COVID-19. The repertoires were made available in a free public database intended to serve as a resource for research on the immune response to SARS-CoV-2. Samples came from the ongoing ImmuneRACE study (first 160 participants) plus 1,254 subjects from 6 global collaborators. A de-identified subject ID, COVID-19 status, age in years and sex were almost always included in the sample metadata. HLA class I and class II types, where available, came from metadata supplied by the sample provider rather than from assay-based typing.

The germline V end is reduced by 3 bases and the J end by 9 bases; junction bases left unmatched: 8. The CDR3 runs 15 amino acids, cysteine and phenylalanine included. Only CDR3 DNA is held: 45 bases, read in frame from base 1. Via the germline V gene (reference sequence), CDR1 is LNHDA and CDR2 SQIVND. The immunoSEQ Assay, a bias-controlled multiplex PCR, was used to amplify TCRbeta CDR3 regions from genomic DNA. The study's own analysis went as follows. Within the assay, amplification of reference gene primers was used to estimate how many nucleated cells each sample contained. To quantify the absolute abundance of each unique TCRbeta CDR3 rearrangement, sequence reads were collapsed and filtered. For each sample, productive Simpson clonality was calculated by taking the square root of Simpson's diversity index across productive rearrangements. TCRdb obtained this table from immuneACCESS and retained in-frame rearrangements with V and J assigned. These tables miss some clones; where compared with another copy, unresolved V genes account for less than half of the shortfall, and the remainder is unexplained. That table is the source of V, J and clone size, and D and trimming were worked out from the DNA. This sample has about 110,000 clones in its table, and around 82% of those were observed once. The ten most abundant clones make up about 4% of the sample.

General findings and caveats noted by the study authors: The amount of clinical and demographic metadata varied by source and participant and was provided uncurated.

Collaborating institutions collected whole blood in K2EDTA tubes following their own protocols. For TCRbeta analysis, collaborator samples were shipped as frozen whole blood, as isolated PBMCs, or as DNA extracted from either sample type. The rearranged chain carries TRBV19 and TRBJ2-1; 10 bases in between match TRBD2. The sequencing sample was made of peripheral blood. The receptor was derived from a human donor in a cohort sampled during active COVID-19. At the DNA level, the sequence is TGTGCCAGTAGTATCCTAGCGGGAGTTTTACCTGAGCAGTTCTTC. Its amino acids are CASSILAGVLPEQFF.